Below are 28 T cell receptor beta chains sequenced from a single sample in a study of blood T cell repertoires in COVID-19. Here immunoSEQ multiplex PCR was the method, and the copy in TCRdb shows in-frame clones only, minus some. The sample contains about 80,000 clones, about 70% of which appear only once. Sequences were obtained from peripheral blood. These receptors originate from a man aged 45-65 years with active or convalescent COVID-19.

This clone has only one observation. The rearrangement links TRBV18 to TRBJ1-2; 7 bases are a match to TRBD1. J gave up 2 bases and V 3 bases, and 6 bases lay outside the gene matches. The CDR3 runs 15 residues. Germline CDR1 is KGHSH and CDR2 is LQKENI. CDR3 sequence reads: CASSPQGELNYGYTF. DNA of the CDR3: TGTGCCAGCTCACCTCAGGGGGAATTAAACTATGGCTACACCTTC. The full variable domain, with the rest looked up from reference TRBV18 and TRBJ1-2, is NAGVMQNPRHLVRRRGQEARLRCSPMKGHSHVYWYRQLPEEGLKFMVYLQKENIIDESGMPKERFSAEFPKEGPSILRIQQVVRGDSAAYFCASSPQGELNYGYTFGSGTRLTVV.

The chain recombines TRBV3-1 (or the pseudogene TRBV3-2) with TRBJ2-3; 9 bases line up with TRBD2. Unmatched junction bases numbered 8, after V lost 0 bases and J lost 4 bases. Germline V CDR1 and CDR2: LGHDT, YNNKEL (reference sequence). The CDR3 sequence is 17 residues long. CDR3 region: CASSQDRAGGLADTQYF. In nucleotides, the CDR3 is TGTGCCAGCAGCCAAGATAGGGCGGGGGGGTTAGCAGATACGCAGTATTTT.

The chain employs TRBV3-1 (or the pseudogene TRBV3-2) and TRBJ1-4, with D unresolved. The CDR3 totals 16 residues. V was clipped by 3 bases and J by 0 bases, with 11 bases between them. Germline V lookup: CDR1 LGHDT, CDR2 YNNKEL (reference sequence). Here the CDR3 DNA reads TGTGCCAGCAGCCAGCGGGGTACAACAACTAATGAAAAACTGTTTTTT. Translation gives CASSQRGTTTNEKLFF.

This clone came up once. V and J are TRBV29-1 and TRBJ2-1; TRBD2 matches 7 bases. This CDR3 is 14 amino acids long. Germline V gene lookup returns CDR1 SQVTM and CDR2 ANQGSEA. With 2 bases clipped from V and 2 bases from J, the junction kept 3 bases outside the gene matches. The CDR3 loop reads CSVEYLAAYNEQFF. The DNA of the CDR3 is TGCAGCGTTGAATACCTAGCGGCCTACAATGAGCAGTTCTTC.

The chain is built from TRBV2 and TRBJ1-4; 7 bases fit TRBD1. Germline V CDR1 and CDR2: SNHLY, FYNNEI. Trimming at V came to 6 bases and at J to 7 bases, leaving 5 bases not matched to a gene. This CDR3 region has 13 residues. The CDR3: CASRRTGSEKLFF. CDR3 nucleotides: TGTGCCAGCAGAAGGACAGGCAGTGAAAAACTGTTTTTT.

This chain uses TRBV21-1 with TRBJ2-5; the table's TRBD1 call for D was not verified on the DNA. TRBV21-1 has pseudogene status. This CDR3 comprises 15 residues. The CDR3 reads CASSYPGTGRETQYF. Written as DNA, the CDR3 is TGTGCCAGCAGCTACCCCGGGACAGGGCGGGAGACCCAGTACTTC.

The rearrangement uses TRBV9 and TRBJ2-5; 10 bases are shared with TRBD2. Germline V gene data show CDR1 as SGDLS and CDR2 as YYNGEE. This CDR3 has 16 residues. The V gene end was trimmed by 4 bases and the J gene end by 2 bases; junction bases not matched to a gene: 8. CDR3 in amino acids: CASSSGLAGAQETQYF. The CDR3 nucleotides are TGTGCCAGCAGCTCCGGGCTAGCGGGGGCTCAAGAGACCCAGTACTTC.

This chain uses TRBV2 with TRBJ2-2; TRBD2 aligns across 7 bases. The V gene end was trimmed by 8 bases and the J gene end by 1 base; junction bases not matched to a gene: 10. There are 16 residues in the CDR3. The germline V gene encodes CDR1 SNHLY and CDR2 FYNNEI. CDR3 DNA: TGTGCCAGCCTCGATTGGGCTAGCGGGAACACCGGGGAGCTGTTTTTT. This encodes CASLDWASGNTGELFF.

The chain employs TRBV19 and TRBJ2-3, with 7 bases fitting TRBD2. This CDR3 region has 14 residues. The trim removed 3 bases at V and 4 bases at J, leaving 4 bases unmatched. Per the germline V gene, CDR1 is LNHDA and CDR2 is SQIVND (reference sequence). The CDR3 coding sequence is TGTGCCAGTAGTATGGCGGGGGTTTCAGATACGCAGTATTTT. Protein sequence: CASSMAGVSDTQYF.

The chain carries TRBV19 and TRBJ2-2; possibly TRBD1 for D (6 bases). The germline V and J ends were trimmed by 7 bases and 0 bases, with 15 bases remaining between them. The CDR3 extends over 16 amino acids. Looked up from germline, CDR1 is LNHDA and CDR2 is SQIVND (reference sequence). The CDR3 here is CASNPDSSSNTGELFF. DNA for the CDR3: TGTGCCAGTAATCCGGACAGCAGTTCGAACACCGGGGAGCTGTTTTTT.

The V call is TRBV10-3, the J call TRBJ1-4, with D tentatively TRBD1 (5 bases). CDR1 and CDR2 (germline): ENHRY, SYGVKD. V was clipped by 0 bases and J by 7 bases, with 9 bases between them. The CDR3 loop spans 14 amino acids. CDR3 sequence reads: CAISESTRGEKLFF. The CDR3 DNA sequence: TGTGCCATCAGTGAGTCGACTAGGGGTGAAAAACTGTTTTTT.

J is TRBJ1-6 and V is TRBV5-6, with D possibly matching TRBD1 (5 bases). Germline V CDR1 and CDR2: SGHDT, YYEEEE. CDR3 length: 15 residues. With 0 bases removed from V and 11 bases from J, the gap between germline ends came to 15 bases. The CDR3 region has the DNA TGTGCCAGCAGCTTGGCTTCCAGCCGGGGGACACCCCTCCACTTT. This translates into CASSLASSRGTPLHF.

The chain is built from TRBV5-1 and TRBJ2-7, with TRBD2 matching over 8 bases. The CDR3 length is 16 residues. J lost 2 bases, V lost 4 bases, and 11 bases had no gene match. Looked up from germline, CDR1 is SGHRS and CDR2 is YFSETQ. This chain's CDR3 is CASSGREAGDTYEQYF. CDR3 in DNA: TGCGCCAGCAGCGGGAGGGAAGCGGGAGATACCTACGAGCAGTACTTC.

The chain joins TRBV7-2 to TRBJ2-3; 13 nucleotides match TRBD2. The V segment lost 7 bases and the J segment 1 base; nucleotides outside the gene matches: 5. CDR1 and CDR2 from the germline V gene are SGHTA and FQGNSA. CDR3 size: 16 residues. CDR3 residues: CASNALAGGRTDTQYF. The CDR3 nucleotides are TGTGCCAGCAACGCACTAGCGGGGGGGCGCACAGATACGCAGTATTTT.

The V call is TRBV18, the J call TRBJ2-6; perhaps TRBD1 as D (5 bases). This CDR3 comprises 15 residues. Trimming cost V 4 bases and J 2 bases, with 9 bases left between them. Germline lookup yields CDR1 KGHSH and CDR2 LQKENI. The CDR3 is CASSRTRAGANVLTF. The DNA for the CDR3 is TGTGCCAGCTCACGGACCAGGGCTGGGGCCAACGTCCTGACTTTC.

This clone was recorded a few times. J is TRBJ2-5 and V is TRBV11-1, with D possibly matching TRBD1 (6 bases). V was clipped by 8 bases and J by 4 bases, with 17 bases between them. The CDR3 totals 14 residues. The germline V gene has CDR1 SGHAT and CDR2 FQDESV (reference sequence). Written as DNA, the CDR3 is TGTGCCAGCCTCGATAGCACAGGGAGAGAGACCCAGTACTTC. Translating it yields CASLDSTGRETQYF.

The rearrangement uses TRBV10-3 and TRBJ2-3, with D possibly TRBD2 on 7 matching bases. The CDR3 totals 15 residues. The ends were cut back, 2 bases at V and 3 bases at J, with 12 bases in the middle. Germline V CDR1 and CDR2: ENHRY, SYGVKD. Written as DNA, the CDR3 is TGTGCCATCAGTGAGACAGGGAGGGAGACAGATACGCAGTATTTT. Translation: CAISETGRETDTQYF.

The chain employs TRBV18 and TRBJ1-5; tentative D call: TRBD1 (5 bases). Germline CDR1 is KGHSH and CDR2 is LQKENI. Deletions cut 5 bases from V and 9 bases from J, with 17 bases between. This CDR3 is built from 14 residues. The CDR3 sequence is CASSGPGSGWPQHF. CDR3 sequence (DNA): TGTGCCAGCTCAGGACCAGGGTCGGGTTGGCCCCAGCATTTT.

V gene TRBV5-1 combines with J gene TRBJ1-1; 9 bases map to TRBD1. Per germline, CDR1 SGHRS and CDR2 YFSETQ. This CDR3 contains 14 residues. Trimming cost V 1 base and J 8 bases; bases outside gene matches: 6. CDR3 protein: CASSLWGDRAEAFF. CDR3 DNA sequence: TGCGCCAGCAGCTTGTGGGGGGACAGGGCGGAAGCTTTCTTT.

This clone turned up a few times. The CDR3 DNA sequence: TGTGCCAGCAGCTTACAGGGGAGCAATCAGCCCCAGCATTTT. It encodes CASSLQGSNQPQHF. V and J are TRBV7-9 and TRBJ1-5, with a tentative D call TRBD1 (6 bases). The germline gives CDR1 SEHNR, CDR2 FQNEAQ (reference sequence). The CDR3 runs 14 residues. Between the trimmed V and J ends, which lost 2 bases and 1 base, there was a span of 6 bases.

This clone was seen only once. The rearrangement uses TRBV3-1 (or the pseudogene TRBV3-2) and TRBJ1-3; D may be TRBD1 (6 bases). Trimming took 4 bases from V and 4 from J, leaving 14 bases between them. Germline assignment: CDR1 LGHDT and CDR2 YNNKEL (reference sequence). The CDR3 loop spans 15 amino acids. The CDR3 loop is CASSLEQGPGNTIYF. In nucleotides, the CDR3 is TGTGCCAGCAGCCTCGAACAGGGTCCCGGAAACACCATATATTTT.

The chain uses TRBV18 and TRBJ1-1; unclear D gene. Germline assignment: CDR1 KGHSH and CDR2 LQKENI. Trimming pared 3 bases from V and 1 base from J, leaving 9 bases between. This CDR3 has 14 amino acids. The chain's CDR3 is CASSPLSENTEAFF. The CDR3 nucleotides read TGTGCCAGCTCACCCCTAAGCGAGAACACTGAAGCTTTCTTT.

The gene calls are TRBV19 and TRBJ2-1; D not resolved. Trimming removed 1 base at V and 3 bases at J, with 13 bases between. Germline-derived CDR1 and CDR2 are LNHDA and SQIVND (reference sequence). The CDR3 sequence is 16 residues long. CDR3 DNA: TGTGCCAGTAGTATAGGGAGACGCAACCTCTACAATGAGCAGTTCTTC. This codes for CASSIGRRNLYNEQFF.

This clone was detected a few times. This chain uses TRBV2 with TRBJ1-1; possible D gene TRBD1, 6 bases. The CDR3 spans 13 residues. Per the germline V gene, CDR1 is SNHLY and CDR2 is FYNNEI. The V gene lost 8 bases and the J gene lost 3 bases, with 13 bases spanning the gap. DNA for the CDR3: TGTGCCAGCTTGAGGGGGACGGACACTGAAGCTTTCTTT. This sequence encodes CASLRGTDTEAFF.

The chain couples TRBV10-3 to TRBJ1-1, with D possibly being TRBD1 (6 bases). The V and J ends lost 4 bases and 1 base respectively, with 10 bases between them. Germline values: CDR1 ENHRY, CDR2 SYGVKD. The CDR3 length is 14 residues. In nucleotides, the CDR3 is TGTGCCATCAGTGGGTACAGGGCGAACACTGAAGCTTTCTTT. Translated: CAISGYRANTEAFF.

CDR3 residues: CSVLNSGTGDTEAFF. The DNA of the CDR3 is TGCAGCGTTCTCAACTCCGGGACAGGGGACACTGAAGCTTTCTTT. V usage is TRBV29-1 and J usage is TRBJ1-1; 10 bases are a match to TRBD1. The CDR3 consists of 15 residues. Germline CDR1 reads SQVTM; CDR2 reads ANQGSEA. V shed 5 bases, J shed 3 bases, and the junction held 9 bases outside the gene matches.

CDR3 coding DNA: TGCGCCAGCAGTGAGTTGAGGCAGGGCGGGAGGCCCCAGCATTTT. Translating it yields CASSELRQGGRPQHF. J is TRBJ1-5 and V is TRBV10-2; D is possibly TRBD1 (5 bases). Germline V gene lookup returns CDR1 WSHSY and CDR2 SAAADI. Trimming removed 1 base from V and 9 bases from J, with 16 bases in between. The CDR3 contains 15 residues.

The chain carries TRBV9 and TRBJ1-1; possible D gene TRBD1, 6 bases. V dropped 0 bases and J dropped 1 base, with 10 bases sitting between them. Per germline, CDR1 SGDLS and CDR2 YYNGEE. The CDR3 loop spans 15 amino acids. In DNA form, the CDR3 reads TGTGCCAGCAGCGTAGGTGTGACAGGGAACACTGAAGCTTTCTTT. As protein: CASSVGVTGNTEAFF.